Listed below are T cell receptor beta chains from one sample, sequenced in a study of T cell changes during pregnancy in multiple sclerosis. TCRdb keeps only in-frame clones here, not all; method: immunoSEQ multiplex PCR. The sample has approximately 80,000 clones, approximately 92% seen once. The source was peripheral blood, collected in the second trimester of pregnancy. The receptors shown here come from a female donor in good health, enrolled as a control in a pregnancy study. Both conserved end residues are part of each CDR3. Each record gives: D gene, clone size, V gene, J gene, CDR3 DNA, CDR3 protein. A D gene is named only where the DNA matches it firmly. Not all rows give a size; the values are once, few, many and, for expanded clones, a class.

D: .; size: .; V: TRBV6-5; J: TRBJ2-1; DNA: TGTGCCAGCAGTTACAGGACAGACTACAATGAGCAGTTCTTC; CDR3: CASSYRTDYNEQFF
D: .; size: .; V: TRBV4-1; J: TRBJ1-4; DNA: TGCGCCAGCAGCCAAGAGGGGGGAGTTAATGAAAAACTGTTTTTT; CDR3: CASSQEGGVNEKLFF
D: TRBD1; size: .; V: TRBV5-4; J: TRBJ1-6; DNA: TGTGCCAGCAGCTTGGCCGGGACAGGGTTGTCACCCCTCCACTTT; CDR3: CASSLAGTGLSPLHF
D: .; size: .; V: TRBV6-5; J: TRBJ1-2; DNA: TGTGCCAGCAGTTCCGTGAACTATGGCTACACCTTC; CDR3: CASSSVNYGYTF
D: .; size: .; V: TRBV4-3; J: TRBJ1-4; DNA: TGCGCCAGCAGCCGAGAGCCCCGTCGGGGTGAAAAACTGTTTTTT; CDR3: CASSREPRRGEKLFF
D: .; size: .; V: TRBV6-4; J: TRBJ1-6; DNA: TGTGCCAGCAGGGAAGCAGGGTCGGATTCACCCCTCCACTTT; CDR3: CASREAGSDSPLHF
D: .; size: once; V: TRBV11-1; J: TRBJ1-2; DNA: TGTGCCAGCAGCCCCATCCGGGCGAGCGGTTCGGGCTACACCTTC; CDR3: CASSPIRASGSGYTF
D: .; size: once; V: TRBV6-1; J: TRBJ1-2; DNA: TGTGCCAGCCGGGAATACGGCGGCTACACCTTC; CDR3: CASREYGGYTF
D: TRBD2; size: .; V: TRBV11-2; J: TRBJ2-5; DNA: TGTGCCAGCAGCCAAAGACTAGCGGGGGGTCAAGAGACCCAGTACTTC; CDR3: CASSQRLAGGQETQYF
D: TRBD2; size: .; V: TRBV29-1; J: TRBJ2-1; DNA: TGCAGCGTCGACGGGACTAGCGGGTTATTAAGCTCCTACAATGAGCAGTTCTTC; CDR3: CSVDGTSGLLSSYNEQFF
D: TRBD1; size: .; V: TRBV5-4; J: TRBJ2-7; DNA: TGTGCCAGCAGCGCCTCACCTCGGACAGGGGAGAAGGGGCAGTACTTC; CDR3: CASSASPRTGEKGQYF
D: TRBD1; size: .; V: TRBV18; J: TRBJ1-2; DNA: TGTGCCAGCTCACAACCGGGACAGGGGGATGGCTACACCTTC; CDR3: CASSQPGQGDGYTF
D: .; size: .; V: TRBV19; J: TRBJ1-5; DNA: TGTGCCAGTAGTATAAGTTACAGGGTAGGCAATCAGCCCCAGCATTTT; CDR3: CASSISYRVGNQPQHF
D: .; size: .; V: TRBV10-3; J: TRBJ2-7; DNA: TGTGCCATCAGTGGGTCTGGAGGCATCTACGAGCAGTACTTC; CDR3: CAISGSGGIYEQYF
D: .; size: once; V: TRBV27; J: TRBJ1-1; DNA: TGTGCCAGCACCAGGGTAGGGAACACTGAAGCTTTCTTT; CDR3: CASTRVGNTEAFF
D: TRBD1; size: once; V: TRBV27; J: TRBJ2-5; DNA: TGTGCCAGCAGTTCCCCGGGACAGGGAGATTACTTC; CDR3: CASSSPGQGDYF
D: TRBD2; size: .; V: TRBV23-1; J: TRBJ2-5; DNA: TGCGCCAGTAGACCCCTAGCGGGGGGGGATAATTTACAAGAGACCCAGTACTTC; CDR3: CASRPLAGGDNLQETQYF
D: .; size: .; V: TRBV27; J: TRBJ1-1; DNA: TGTGCCAGCAACGGGGGAGGCACTGAAGCTTTCTTT; CDR3: CASNGGGTEAFF
D: TRBD2; size: .; V: TRBV9; J: TRBJ2-3; DNA: TGTGCCAGCAGCGGGGGGGAGGGAACAGATACGCAGTATTTT; CDR3: CASSGGEGTDTQYF
D: TRBD1; size: .; V: TRBV27; J: TRBJ2-7; DNA: TGTGCCAGCAGTTTCTATTCTGCGGGACAGGGCAAAGACGAGCAGTACTTC; CDR3: CASSFYSAGQGKDEQYF
D: .; size: .; V: TRBV7-2; J: TRBJ1-3; DNA: TGTGCCAGCAGCTTAGGCAGGGCTTCTGGAAACACCATATATTTT; CDR3: CASSLGRASGNTIYF
D: TRBD1; size: .; V: TRBV9; J: TRBJ2-7; DNA: TGTGCCAGCAGCGTCGGGACAGGGACAACCTACGAGCAGTACTTC; CDR3: CASSVGTGTTYEQYF
D: .; size: .; V: TRBV9; J: TRBJ1-5; DNA: TGTGCCAGCAGCCAAGGGGGTAATCAGCCCCAGCATTTT; CDR3: CASSQGGNQPQHF
D: TRBD1; size: .; V: TRBV4-3; J: TRBJ2-1; DNA: TGCGCCAGCAGCCAACAAACTCGACAGGGTTTCCCCTACAATGAGCAGTTCTTC; CDR3: CASSQQTRQGFPYNEQFF
D: .; size: .; V: TRBV6-4; J: TRBJ2-2; DNA: TGTGCCAGCAGTGAGGACTCCACCGGGGAGCTGTTTTTT; CDR3: CASSEDSTGELFF
D: TRBD1; size: .; V: TRBV6-1; J: TRBJ1-1; DNA: TGTGCCAGCAGTGAAGAAAGGGACAGCGAAGCTTTCTTT; CDR3: CASSEERDSEAFF
D: TRBD2; size: once; V: TRBV6-5; J: TRBJ2-5; DNA: TGTGCCAGCAGTTACTCGACGCGGGGGGGGGCGGAGACCCAGTACTTC; CDR3: CASSYSTRGGAETQYF